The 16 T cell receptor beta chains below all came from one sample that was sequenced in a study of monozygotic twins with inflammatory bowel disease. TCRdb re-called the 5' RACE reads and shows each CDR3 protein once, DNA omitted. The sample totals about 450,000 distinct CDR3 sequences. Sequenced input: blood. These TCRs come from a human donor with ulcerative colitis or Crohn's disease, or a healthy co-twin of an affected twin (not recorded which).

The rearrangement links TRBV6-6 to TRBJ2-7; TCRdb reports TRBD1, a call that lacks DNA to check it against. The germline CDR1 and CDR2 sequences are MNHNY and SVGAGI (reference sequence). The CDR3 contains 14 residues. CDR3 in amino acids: CASGSQGSTYEQYF.

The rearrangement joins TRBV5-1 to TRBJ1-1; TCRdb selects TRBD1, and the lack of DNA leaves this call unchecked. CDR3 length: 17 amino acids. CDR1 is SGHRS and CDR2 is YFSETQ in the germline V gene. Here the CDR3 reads CASSPDPPRPGNTEAFF.

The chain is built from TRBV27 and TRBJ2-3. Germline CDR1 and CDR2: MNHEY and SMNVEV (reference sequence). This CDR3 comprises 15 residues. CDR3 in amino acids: CASRTLGMYTDTQYF.

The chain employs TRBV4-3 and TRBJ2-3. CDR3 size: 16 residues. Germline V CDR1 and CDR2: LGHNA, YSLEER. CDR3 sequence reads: CASSQGVRLDGDTQYF.

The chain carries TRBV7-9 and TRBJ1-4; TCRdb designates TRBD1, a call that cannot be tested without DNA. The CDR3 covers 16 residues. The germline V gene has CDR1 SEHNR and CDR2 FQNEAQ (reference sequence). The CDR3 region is CASSLVNEEGGEKLFF.

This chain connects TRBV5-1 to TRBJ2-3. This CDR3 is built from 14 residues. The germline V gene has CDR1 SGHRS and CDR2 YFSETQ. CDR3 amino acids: CASSFGGYADTQYF. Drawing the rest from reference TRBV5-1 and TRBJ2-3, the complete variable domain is KAGVTQTPRYLIKTRGQQVTLSCSPISGHRSVSWYQQTPGQGLQFLFEYFSETQRNKGNFPGRFSGRQFSNSRSEMNVSTLELGDSALYLCASSFGGYADTQYFGPGTRLTVL.

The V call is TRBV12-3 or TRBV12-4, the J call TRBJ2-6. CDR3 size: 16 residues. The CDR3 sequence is CASSWAPSSGANVLTF.

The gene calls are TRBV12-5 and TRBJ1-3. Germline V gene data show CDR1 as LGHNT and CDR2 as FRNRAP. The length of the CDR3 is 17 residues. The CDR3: CASGLVRGALSGNTIYF.

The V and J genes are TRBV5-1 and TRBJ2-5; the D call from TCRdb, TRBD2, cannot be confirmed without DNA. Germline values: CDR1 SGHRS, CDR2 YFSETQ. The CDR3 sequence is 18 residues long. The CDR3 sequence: CASSLAASGGEWAETQYF.

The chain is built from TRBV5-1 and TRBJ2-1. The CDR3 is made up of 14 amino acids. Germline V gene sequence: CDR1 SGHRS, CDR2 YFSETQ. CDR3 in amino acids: CASRVGDPYNEQLF.

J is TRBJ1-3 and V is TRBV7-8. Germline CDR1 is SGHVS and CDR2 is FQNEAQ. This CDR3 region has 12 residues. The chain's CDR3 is CASGVSGNTIYF.

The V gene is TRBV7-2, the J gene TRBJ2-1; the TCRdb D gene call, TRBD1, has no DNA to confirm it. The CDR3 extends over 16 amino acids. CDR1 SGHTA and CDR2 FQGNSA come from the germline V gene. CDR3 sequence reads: CASRDRGLSSYNEQFF.

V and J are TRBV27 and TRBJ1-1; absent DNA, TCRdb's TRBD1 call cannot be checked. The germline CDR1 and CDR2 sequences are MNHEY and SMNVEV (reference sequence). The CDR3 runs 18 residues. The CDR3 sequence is CASSPKGTRSFVNTEAFF.

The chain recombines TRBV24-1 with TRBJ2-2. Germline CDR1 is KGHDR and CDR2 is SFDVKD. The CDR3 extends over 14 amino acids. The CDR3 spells CATSAPRDTGELFF.

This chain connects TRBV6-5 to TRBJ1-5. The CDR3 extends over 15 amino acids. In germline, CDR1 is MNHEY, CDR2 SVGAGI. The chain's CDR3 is CASSYSTTSNQPQHF.

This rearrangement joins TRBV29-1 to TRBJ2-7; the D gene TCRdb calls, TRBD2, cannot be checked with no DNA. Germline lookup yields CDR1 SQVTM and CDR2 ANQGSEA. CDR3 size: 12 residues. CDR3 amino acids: CSVGGGNYEQYF.